Listed here are 15 T cell receptor beta chains from one sample, sequenced in a study of blood T cell repertoires in COVID-19. Profiled with immunoSEQ multiplex PCR; TCRdb holds only in-frame clones, not every one. The table shows about 150,000 clones, with less than 90% occurring only once. Sequenced material: peripheral blood. The source is a human donor with COVID-19, enrolled during active disease. The donor label of this sample is uncertain.

This clone was seen once. V gene TRBV3-1 (or the pseudogene TRBV3-2) combines with J gene TRBJ2-1, with TRBD1 identical over 12 bases. The germline gives CDR1 LGHDT, CDR2 YNNKEL (reference sequence). The CDR3 totals 18 residues. V shed 4 bases and J 4 bases; nucleotides not matched to a gene: 11. The CDR3 spells CASSRFSGTGGLYNEQFF. DNA for the CDR3: TGTGCCAGCAGCCGTTTCTCCGGGACAGGGGGCCTTTACAATGAGCAGTTCTTC.

The V call is TRBV6-4, the J call TRBJ1-1, with unresolved D. Germline CDR1 reads MRHNA; CDR2 reads SNTAGT. CDR3 length equals 14 residues. Trimming removed 4 bases at V and 5 bases at J, with 14 bases between. CDR3 in amino acids: CASSADPEGTEAFF. For the CDR3, the DNA is TGTGCCAGCAGTGCCGACCCGGAGGGTACTGAAGCTTTCTTT.

V and J are TRBV27 and TRBJ2-1; D gene ambiguous. CDR3 size: 15 residues. Trimming cost V 2 bases and J 7 bases, with 15 bases left between them. Germline V gene data show CDR1 as MNHEY and CDR2 as SMNVEV (reference sequence). The CDR3 spells CASSLRVLGRNEQFF. The CDR3 bases are TGTGCCAGCAGTTTACGGGTTTTAGGTCGGAATGAGCAGTTCTTC.

The chain employs TRBV18 and TRBJ1-1; D possibly corresponds to TRBD1 (6 bases). V was shortened by 3 bases and J by 0 bases, with 8 bases between the two germline ends. CDR1 and CDR2 from the germline V gene are KGHSH and LQKENI. This CDR3 has 14 amino acids. The CDR3 bases are TGTGCCAGCTCACCGCAGGGGTTGAACACTGAAGCTTTCTTT. The encoded protein is CASSPQGLNTEAFF.

The genes are TRBV7-2 and TRBJ1-1; the match to TRBD1 covers 9 bases. Trimming removed 5 bases from V and 10 bases from J; junction bases left unmatched: 8. This CDR3 contains 13 residues. Germline loops: CDR1 SGHTA, CDR2 FQGNSA. In DNA, the CDR3 is TGTGCCAGCAGCGGGACAGGGAGATGGGGAGCTTTCTTT. Encoded protein: CASSGTGRWGAFF. Full variable domain (outside the CDR3, taken from reference TRBV7-2 and TRBJ1-1): GAGVSQSPSNKVTEKGKDVELRCDPISGHTALYWYRQSLGQGLEFLIYFQGNSAPDKSGLPSDRFSAERTGGSVSTLTIQRTQQEDSAVYLCASSGTGRWGAFFGQGTRLTVV.

The chain joins TRBV7-9 to TRBJ1-1, with D maybe TRBD1 (6 bases). CDR1 and CDR2 (germline): SEHNR, FQNEAQ (reference sequence). V lost 5 bases and J 4 bases, leaving 14 bases between the germline ends. The CDR3 runs 14 residues. The CDR3: CASSPGGPVTEAFF. The CDR3 DNA is TGTGCCAGCAGCCCGGGGGGGCCGGTCACTGAAGCTTTCTTT.

The chain combines TRBV18 with TRBJ2-3; weak D call: TRBD2 (6 bases). From germline, CDR1 is KGHSH and CDR2 LQKENI. V lost 3 bases, J lost 5 bases, and 6 bases lay in between. The CDR3 covers 12 residues. The CDR3 region is CASSPSGDTQYF. The CDR3 nucleotides are TGTGCCAGCTCACCTAGCGGAGATACGCAGTATTTT.

As regards this clone: Other DNA sequences from this sample encode an identical CDR3 as well. The chain joins TRBV18 to TRBJ2-7; TRBD1 aligns across 10 bases. The germline V gene encodes CDR1 KGHSH and CDR2 LQKENI. V shed 4 bases and J 4 bases; nucleotides not matched to a gene: 7. The CDR3 totals 15 residues. The CDR3 loop is CASSLSGQGSYEQYF. DNA of the CDR3: TGTGCCAGCTCACTATCGGGACAGGGGTCTTACGAGCAGTACTTC. The full variable domain, in which reference TRBV18 and TRBJ2-7 provide the parts outside the CDR3, is NAGVMQNPRHLVRRRGQEARLRCSPMKGHSHVYWYRQLPEEGLKFMVYLQKENIIDESGMPKERFSAEFPKEGPSILRIQQVVRGDSAAYFCASSLSGQGSYEQYFGPGTRLTVT.

The J gene is TRBJ2-3, the V gene TRBV5-1; D unresolved. This CDR3 has 15 residues. Germline assignment: CDR1 SGHRS and CDR2 YFSETQ. V was shortened by 3 bases and J by 2 bases, with 13 bases between the two germline ends. The CDR3 loop is CASSSESSFTDTQYF. As DNA, the CDR3 is TGCGCCAGCAGCTCCGAGTCATCTTTCACAGATACGCAGTATTTT.

As DNA, the CDR3 is TGTGCCAGCAGCTTGACCGGGACAGGGGGTACTGAAGCTTTCTTT. Translated: CASSLTGTGGTEAFF. The rearrangement uses TRBV7-9 and TRBJ1-1; TRBD1 matches 11 bases. Germline V CDR1 and CDR2: SEHNR, FQNEAQ (reference sequence). This CDR3 region has 15 residues. V gave up 3 bases and J gave up 5 bases; unmatched junction bases: 5.

The chain recombines TRBV25-1 with TRBJ2-1; D possibly corresponds to TRBD2 (6 bases). Trimming took off 1 base at V and 3 bases at J, with 16 bases between the two ends. The CDR3 is 17 amino acids. Germline V gene lookup returns CDR1 MGHDK and CDR2 SYGVNS. The CDR3 sequence is CASSEFVAGKRYNEQFF. In nucleotides, the CDR3 is TGTGCCAGCAGTGAATTCGTGGCGGGGAAACGCTACAATGAGCAGTTCTTC. Combining the CDR3 with reference TRBV25-1 and TRBJ2-1 gives the whole variable domain EADIYQTPRYLVIGTGKKITLECSQTMGHDKMYWYQQDPGMELHLIHYSYGVNSTEKGDLSSESTVSRIRTEHFPLTLESARPSHTSQYLCASSEFVAGKRYNEQFFGPGTRLTVL.

The rearrangement uses TRBV11-3 and TRBJ2-5; 8 bases line up with TRBD1. The CDR3 contains 16 residues. Germline CDR1 is SGHNT and CDR2 is YENEEA. The V gene end was trimmed by 3 bases and the J gene end by 1 base; junction bases not matched to a gene: 7. CDR3 bases: TGTGCCAGCAGCTTTGGCGACAGGGGAATCCAAGAGACCCAGTACTTC. Its translation is CASSFGDRGIQETQYF.

The chain joins TRBV5-4 to TRBJ2-1; tentatively, D is TRBD1 (6 bases). The CDR3 is made up of 15 amino acids. The V end lost 4 bases, the J end lost 0 bases, and 11 bases lay between the germline ends. Germline loops: CDR1 SGHNT, CDR2 YYREEE (reference sequence). Written as DNA, the CDR3 is TGTGCCAGCAGCCAAGACAGGACCTCCTACAATGAGCAGTTCTTC. As protein: CASSQDRTSYNEQFF.

The chain carries TRBV7-7 and TRBJ2-1, with a weak D call TRBD1 (5 bases). Germline V CDR1 and CDR2: SSHAT, FNYEAQ (reference sequence). This CDR3 spans 15 amino acids. The V end was cut by 1 base, the J end by 5 bases, with 12 bases between. CDR3 protein: CASSLGSGSHNEQFF. Written as DNA, the CDR3 is TGTGCCAGCAGCTTAGGGTCAGGGTCCCACAATGAGCAGTTCTTC.

The genes are TRBV5-1 and TRBJ1-1; a weak D match, TRBD1 (5 bases). The CDR3 totals 14 residues. The V end was cut by 4 bases, the J end by 8 bases, with 18 bases between. Germline lookup yields CDR1 SGHRS and CDR2 YFSETQ. CDR3 sequence reads: CASSPTTGTGEAFF. CDR3 nucleotides: TGCGCCAGCAGCCCTACGACGGGGACTGGCGAAGCTTTCTTT.